This passage covers 3 T cell receptor beta chains from one sample sequenced in a study of T cells expressing NK-cell markers. Each CDR3 protein gets one entry in TCRdb, which reprocessed the 5' RACE reads and gives no DNA. Its clone listing holds about 540,000 distinct CDR3 sequences. The sample comprised blood T cells: a sorted CD56 or NKG2C T cell subset, CD4+ or CD8+ T cells, or bulk PBMC T cells (not recorded which). The receptors were gathered from a man aged 18 to 29 in good health.

This chain links TRBV2 with TRBJ2-1; TCRdb selects TRBD1, and the lack of DNA leaves this call unchecked. CDR1 SNHLY and CDR2 FYNNEI come from the germline V gene. The CDR3 totals 14 residues. This CDR3 is CASVTGTAYNEQFF. Variable domain in full (rest from reference TRBV2 and TRBJ2-1): EPEVTQTPSHQVTQMGQEVILRCVPISNHLYFYWYRQILGQKVEFLVSFYNNEISEKSEIFDDQFSVERPDGSNFTLKIRSTKLEDSAMYFCASVTGTAYNEQFFGPGTRLTVL.

The chain uses TRBV27 and TRBJ1-1. Germline CDR1 is MNHEY and CDR2 is SMNVEV (reference sequence). The CDR3 is made up of 13 amino acids. The CDR3 loop is CASRSEMNTEAFF.

The chain employs TRBV12-3 or TRBV12-4 and TRBJ1-1. The CDR3 extends over 21 amino acids. The CDR3 spells CASSFLFLIREERLVNTEAFF.